The rows below give T cell receptor beta chains drawn from one sample of a study of cytomegalovirus exposure and HLA in healthy donors. Assay used: immunoSEQ multiplex PCR; TCRdb lists only in-frame clones, some missing. The table lists approximately 120,000 clones, around four fifths of them singletons. Specimen: PBMCs. The receptor source for this set is a woman aged 40 to 50 in good health and CMV-seropositive. Both conserved end residues are part of each CDR3. Each record gives: D gene, J gene, clone size, V gene, CDR3 protein, CDR3 DNA. A D gene is named only where the DNA matches it firmly. Not every row has a clone size; where given, it reads once, few, many or a size class.

TRBD1,TRBJ1-2,-,TRBV15,CATSGDRAIGYGYTF,TGTGCCACCAGCGGGGACAGGGCGATAGGGTATGGCTACACCTTC
-,TRBJ2-3,-,TRBV9,CASSVGMQVDTQYF,TGTGCCAGCAGCGTAGGAATGCAGGTTGATACGCAGTATTTT
-,TRBJ1-5,-,TRBV30,CAWTPRGLTGSAQPQHF,TGTGCCTGGACCCCAAGGGGGTTGACAGGTAGCGCTCAGCCCCAGCATTTT
-,TRBJ1-2,once,TRBV11-3,CASSQTNQGNYGYTF,TGTGCCAGCAGCCAAACTAACCAGGGTAACTATGGCTACACCTTC
-,TRBJ2-3,few,TRBV27,CASSEGVRGTDTQYF,TGTGCCAGTAGTGAAGGGGTCCGGGGCACAGATACGCAGTATTTT
-,TRBJ2-7,-,TRBV5-1,CASSPPFDYEQYF,TGCGCCAGCAGCCCCCCCTTTGACTACGAGCAGTACTTC
-,TRBJ1-2,-,TRBV19,CASSIGQATLLYGYTF,TGTGCCAGTAGTATAGGACAGGCGACCCTTCTTTATGGCTACACCTTC
TRBD2,TRBJ2-3,once,TRBV6-6,CASSYKRGGTDTQYF,TGTGCCAGCAGTTACAAGCGGGGGGGCACAGATACGCAGTATTTT
TRBD2,TRBJ2-2,-,TRBV6-5,CASGLAGGTGELFF,TGTGCCAGCGGGCTAGCGGGAGGAACCGGGGAGCTGTTTTTT
TRBD2,TRBJ2-3,-,TRBV9,CASTLTSGSTDTQYF,TGTGCCAGCACCCTTACTAGCGGGAGCACAGATACGCAGTATTTT
TRBD1,TRBJ1-1,-,TRBV5-1,CASSLDRQGSPLSTEAFF,TGCGCCAGCAGCTTGGACCGACAGGGGTCCCCCCTGAGCACTGAAGCTTTCTTT
TRBD2,TRBJ2-1,-,TRBV7-6,CASSLTVLSSGSNEQFF,TGTGCCAGCAGCTTAACGGTCTTGTCTAGCGGGAGCAATGAGCAGTTCTTC
TRBD2,TRBJ2-1,-,TRBV7-3,CASSSSRGSMGEQFF,TGTGCCAGCAGCTCGTCTCGCGGGAGCATGGGGGAGCAGTTCTTC
-,TRBJ2-1,once,TRBV5-1,CASSPTGSSDEQFF,TGCGCCAGCAGCCCTACAGGGAGCTCGGATGAGCAGTTCTTC
TRBD2,TRBJ2-2,-,TRBV4-1,CASSTRDGGSTGELFF,TGCGCCAGCAGCACCCGGGACGGCGGGAGCACCGGGGAGCTGTTTTTT
-,TRBJ1-1,-,TRBV5-1,CASSPLGSTEAFF,TGCGCCAGCAGCCCCTTAGGGAGCACTGAAGCTTTCTTT
-,TRBJ2-1,once,TRBV30,CAWSVVRYNEQFF,TGTGCCTGGAGCGTGGTTCGGTACAATGAGCAGTTCTTC
TRBD2,TRBJ2-2,-,TRBV7-8,CASSPRLAPTNTGELFF,TGTGCCAGCAGCCCGAGACTAGCGCCTACGAACACCGGGGAGCTGTTTTTT
-,TRBJ2-5,-,TRBV7-9,CASSPGTLGETQYF,TGTGCCAGCAGCCCAGGGACTTTAGGAGAGACCCAGTACTTC
-,TRBJ1-1,once,TRBV6-6,CASSFSREHEAFF,TGTGCCAGCAGTTTTAGCCGGGAACATGAAGCTTTCTTT
TRBD2,TRBJ2-4,-,TRBV30,CAWSVGTSGRPEDIQYF,TGTGCCTGGAGTGTAGGTACTAGCGGGAGGCCAGAGGACATTCAGTACTTC
-,TRBJ2-7,-,TRBV15,CATSSRQVSYEQYF,TGTGCCACCAGCAGTCGACAGGTTTCCTACGAGCAGTACTTC
-,TRBJ1-2,-,TRBV6-5,CASSYEGGSGYTF,TGTGCCAGCAGTTACGAGGGCGGGAGTGGCTACACCTTC
TRBD1,TRBJ2-7,few,TRBV10-3,CAISEGTGSSYEQYF,TGTGCCATCAGTGAAGGGACAGGGAGCTCCTACGAGCAGTACTTC
TRBD2,TRBJ2-1,-,TRBV28,CASSGLAGYNEQFF,TGTGCCAGCAGCGGACTAGCGGGGTACAATGAGCAGTTCTTC
-,TRBJ1-1,once,TRBV6-5,CASSYSRGYTEAFF,TGTGCCAGCAGTTACTCTAGGGGGTACACTGAAGCTTTCTTT
TRBD1,TRBJ1-2,few,TRBV5-1,CASSEGAGSGYTF,TGCGCCAGCAGCGAGGGGGCAGGCTCTGGCTACACCTTC